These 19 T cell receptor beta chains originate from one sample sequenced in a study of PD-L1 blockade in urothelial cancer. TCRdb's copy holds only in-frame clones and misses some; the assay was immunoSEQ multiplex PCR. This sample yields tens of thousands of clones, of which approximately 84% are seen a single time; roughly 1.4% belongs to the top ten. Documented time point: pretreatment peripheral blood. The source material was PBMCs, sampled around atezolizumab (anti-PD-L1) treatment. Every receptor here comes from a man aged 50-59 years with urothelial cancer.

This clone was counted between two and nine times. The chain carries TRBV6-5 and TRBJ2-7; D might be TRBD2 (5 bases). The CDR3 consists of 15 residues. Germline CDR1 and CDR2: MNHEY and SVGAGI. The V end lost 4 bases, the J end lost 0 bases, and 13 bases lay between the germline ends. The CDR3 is CASSSQAVSSYEQYF. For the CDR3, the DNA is TGTGCCAGCAGTTCCCAAGCGGTGAGCTCCTACGAGCAGTACTTC.

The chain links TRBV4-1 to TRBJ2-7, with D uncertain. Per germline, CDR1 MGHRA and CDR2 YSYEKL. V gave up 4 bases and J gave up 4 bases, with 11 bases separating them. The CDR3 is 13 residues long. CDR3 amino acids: CASSPLGGYEQYF. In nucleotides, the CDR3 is TGCGCCAGCAGCCCCCTCGGTGGTTACGAGCAGTACTTC.

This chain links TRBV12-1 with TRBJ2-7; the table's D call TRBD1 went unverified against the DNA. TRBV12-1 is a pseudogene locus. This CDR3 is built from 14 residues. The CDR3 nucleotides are TGTGCCAGCAGCTTCGCAGGGTCCTCCTACGAGCAGTACTTC. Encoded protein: CASSFAGSSYEQYF.

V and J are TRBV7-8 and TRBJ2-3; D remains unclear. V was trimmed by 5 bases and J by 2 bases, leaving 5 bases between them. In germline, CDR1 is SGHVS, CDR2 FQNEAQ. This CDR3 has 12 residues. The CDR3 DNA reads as TGTGCCAGCAGCATAAACACAGATACGCAGTATTTT. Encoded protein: CASSINTDTQYF.

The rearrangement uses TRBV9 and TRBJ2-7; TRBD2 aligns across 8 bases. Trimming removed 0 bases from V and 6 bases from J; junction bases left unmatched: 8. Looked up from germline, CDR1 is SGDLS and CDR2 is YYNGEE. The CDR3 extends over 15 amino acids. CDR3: CASSVESGAGGEQYF. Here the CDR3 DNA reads TGTGCCAGCAGCGTAGAGAGCGGGGCGGGGGGCGAGCAGTACTTC.

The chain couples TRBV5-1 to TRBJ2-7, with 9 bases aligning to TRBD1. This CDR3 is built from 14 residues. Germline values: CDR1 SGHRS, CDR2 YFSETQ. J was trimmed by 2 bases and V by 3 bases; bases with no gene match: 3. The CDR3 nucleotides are TGCGCCAGCAGCTCAAGGACAGGGGCCTACGAGCAGTACTTC. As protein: CASSSRTGAYEQYF.

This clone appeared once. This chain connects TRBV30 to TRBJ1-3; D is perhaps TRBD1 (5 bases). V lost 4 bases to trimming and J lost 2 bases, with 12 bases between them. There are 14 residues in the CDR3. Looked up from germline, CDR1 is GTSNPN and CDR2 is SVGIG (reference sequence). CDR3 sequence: CAWNGRQPGNTIYF. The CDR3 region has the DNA TGTGCCTGGAATGGGCGACAGCCTGGAAACACCATATATTTT.

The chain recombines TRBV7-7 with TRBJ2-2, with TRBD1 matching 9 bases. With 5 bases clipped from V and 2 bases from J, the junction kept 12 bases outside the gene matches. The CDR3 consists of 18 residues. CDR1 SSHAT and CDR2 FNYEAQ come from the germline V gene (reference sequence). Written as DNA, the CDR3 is TGTGCCAGCAGCGCCGGGACAGGGAACCCCCTTAACACCGGGGAGCTGTTTTTT. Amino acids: CASSAGTGNPLNTGELFF.

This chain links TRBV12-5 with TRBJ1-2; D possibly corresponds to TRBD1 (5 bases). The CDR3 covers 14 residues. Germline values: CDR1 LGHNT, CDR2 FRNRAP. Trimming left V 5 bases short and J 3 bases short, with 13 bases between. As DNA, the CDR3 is TGTGCTAGTGGTCCCCTCGACAGCCACTATGGCTACACCTTC. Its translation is CASGPLDSHYGYTF.

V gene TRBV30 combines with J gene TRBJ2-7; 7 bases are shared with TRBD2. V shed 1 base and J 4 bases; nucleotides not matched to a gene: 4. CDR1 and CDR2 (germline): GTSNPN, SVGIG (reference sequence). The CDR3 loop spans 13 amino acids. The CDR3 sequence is CAWSAGTTYEQYF. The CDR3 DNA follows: TGTGCCTGGAGTGCCGGGACTACGTACGAGCAGTACTTC.

CDR3 nucleotides: TGTGCCAGCAGCTTAGCAGGTTCGGGGTATCCCTCCAAAAACATTCAGTACTTC. Translation gives CASSLAGSGYPSKNIQYF. The J gene is TRBJ2-4, the V gene TRBV7-2; tentative D call: TRBD2 (5 bases). This CDR3 has 18 residues. CDR1 SGHTA and CDR2 FQGNSA come from the germline V gene. Deletions cut 0 bases from V and 2 bases from J, with 17 bases between.

The CDR3 sequence is CASSLSVQGEQYF. CDR3 bases: TGTGCCAGCAGTTTATCAGTCCAGGGCGAGCAGTACTTC. This rearrangement joins TRBV27 to TRBJ2-7, with TRBD1 as a possible D gene (5 bases). V lost 0 bases, J lost 6 bases, and 9 bases lay in between. CDR3 length equals 13 residues. From germline, CDR1 is MNHEY and CDR2 SMNVEV (reference sequence).

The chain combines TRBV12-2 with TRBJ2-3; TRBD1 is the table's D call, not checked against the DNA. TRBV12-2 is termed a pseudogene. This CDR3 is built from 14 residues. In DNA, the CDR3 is TGTGCAAGTCGCCGGGGACAGGGAACAGATACGCAGTATTTT. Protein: CASRRGQGTDTQYF.

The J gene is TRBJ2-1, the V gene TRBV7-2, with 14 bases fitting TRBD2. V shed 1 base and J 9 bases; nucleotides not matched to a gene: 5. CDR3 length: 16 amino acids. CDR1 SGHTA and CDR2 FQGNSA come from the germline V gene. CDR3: CASSLVGLAGGIEQFF. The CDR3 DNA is TGTGCCAGCAGCTTAGTCGGACTAGCGGGGGGTATTGAGCAGTTCTTC.

CDR3 residues: CASSPPAGGSYEQYF. The CDR3 bases are TGTGCCAGCTCACCACCCGCGGGAGGGTCCTACGAGCAGTACTTC. This chain joins TRBV18 and TRBJ2-7; 9 bases align to TRBD2. In germline, CDR1 is KGHSH, CDR2 LQKENI. This CDR3 is built from 15 residues. Trimming removed 0 bases from V and 1 base from J; junction bases left unmatched: 1.

The CDR3 coding sequence is TGTGCCAGCAGCTCCAGGGGGCGCGGAAACACTGAAGCTTTCTTT. This codes for CASSSRGRGNTEAFF. V is TRBV5-6 and J is TRBJ1-1, with 8 bases fitting TRBD1. The V segment lost 3 bases and the J segment 2 bases; nucleotides outside the gene matches: 6. Germline assignment: CDR1 SGHDT and CDR2 YYEEEE. The CDR3 covers 15 residues. Full variable domain (remainder filled in from reference TRBV5-6 and TRBJ1-1): DAGVTQSPTHLIKTRGQQVTLRCSPKSGHDTVSWYQQALGQGPQFIFQYYEEEERQRGNFPDRFSGHQFPNYSSELNVNALLLGDSALYLCASSSRGRGNTEAFFGQGTRLTVV.

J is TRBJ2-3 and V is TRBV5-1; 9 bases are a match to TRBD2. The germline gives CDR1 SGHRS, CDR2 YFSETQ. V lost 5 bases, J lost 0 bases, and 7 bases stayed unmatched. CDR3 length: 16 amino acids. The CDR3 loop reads CASSRAGGISTDTQYF. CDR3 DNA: TGCGCCAGCAGTCGAGCGGGGGGTATCAGCACAGATACGCAGTATTTT.

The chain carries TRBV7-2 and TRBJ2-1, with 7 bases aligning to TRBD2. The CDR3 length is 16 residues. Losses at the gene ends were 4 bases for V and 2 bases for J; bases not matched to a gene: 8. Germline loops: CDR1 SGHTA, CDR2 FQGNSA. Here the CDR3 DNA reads TGTGCCAGCAGCTCACATCGGGGGGTGACCTACAATGAGCAGTTCTTC. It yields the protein CASSSHRGVTYNEQFF.

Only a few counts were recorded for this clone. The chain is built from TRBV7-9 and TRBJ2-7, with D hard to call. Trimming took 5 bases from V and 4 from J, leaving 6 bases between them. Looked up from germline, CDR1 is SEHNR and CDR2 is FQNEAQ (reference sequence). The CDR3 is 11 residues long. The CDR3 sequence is CASSPQYEQYF. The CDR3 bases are TGTGCCAGCAGCCCACAGTACGAGCAGTACTTC.